Given below is one T cell receptor (beta chain) in context. The target antigen is unknown. The table came from immunoSEQ multiplex PCR; TCRdb's copy has only in-frame clones and leaves some out. Of around 640,000 clones listed, about 96% are singletons. CD45RO-negative, CCR7-selected cells formed the naive CD8 fraction, which excluded terminally differentiated effector memory CD45RA+ cells. This entry comes from a study of shared clonotypes between healthy human individuals. General observations from the study: Memory subsets generally showed smaller estimated richness than naive subsets did. Across a handful of donors, naive CD4 shared 5% to 6.5%, naive CD8 more than 3%, memory CD4 2% to 2.5%, memory CD8 around 0.36%.

V was trimmed by 4 bases and J by 4 bases, leaving 9 bases between them. Germline CDR1 reads SGHNT; CDR2 reads YYREEE (reference sequence). The CDR3 is 14 residues long. Sequencing was performed on naive CD8+ T cells sorted from blood. The sequence derives from a woman aged 30 to 39 in good health. The V gene is TRBV5-4, the J gene TRBJ1-6; weak D call: TRBD1 (5 bases). The CDR3 nucleotides are TGTGCCAGCAGCCGGGACGGTTATAATTCACCCCTCCACTTT. It codes for CASSRDGYNSPLHF.